This T cell receptor (beta chain) comes out of a study of T cells after yellow fever vaccination. Overall study findings and caveats: The study re-detected most primary-vaccination clones after the booster (approximately 96% CD4, 80% to 90% CD8).

The CDR3 totals 13 residues. Per the germline V gene, CDR1 is WSHSY and CDR2 is SAAADI. V lost 5 bases and J lost 8, with 10 bases in between. TCR cDNA, made by 5'RACE template switching, carried an added universal primer site and UMIs. TCRdb reprocessed the 5' RACE reads with MiXCR, giving one entry per CDR3 protein. The sample gives more than 65,000 distinct CDR3 sequences, 10% to 15% of which show up once; around 24% is in the top ten. The rearrangement links TRBV10-2 to TRBJ1-6, with D perhaps TRBD1 (5 bases). This receptor was identified in a young man who received the YFV17D yellow fever vaccine. The sequencing used CD8+ T cells not binding an NS4B(214-222) dextramer, sorted from PBMCs, collected about 20 days after the first yellow fever vaccination. The CDR3 region has the DNA TGCGCCAGCAGTTGGGCGGGGGATTCACCCCTCCACTTT. It yields the protein CASSWAGDSPLHF.